The rows below give T cell receptor beta chains drawn from one sample of a study of vaccination and CD4 T cells after COVID-19. TCRdb passed the PCR reads through MiXCR, listing each CDR3 protein once. Of approximately 36,000 distinct CDR3 sequences in the sample, 35% to 45% are singletons; the top ten hold about 5.3%. The sequences come from CD4+ T cells from blood, collected about 7 months after SARS-CoV-2 vaccination. The receptors shown here come from a human donor who had recovered from COVID-19. Each CDR3 is given with its conserved first and last residue. D genes are given only for firm matches. Rows may omit the clone size; those that give it use once, few, many or a size class.

d_call	v_call	clone_size	j_call	cdr3_nt	cdr3_aa
.	TRBV19	.	TRBJ2-7	TGTGCCAGTAGTATAGCGGGATTCTACGAGCAGTACTTC	CASSIAGFYEQYF
.	TRBV24-1	few	TRBJ1-5	TGTGCCACCAGTTCCTTCAATCAGCCCCAGCATTTT	CATSSFNQPQHF
.	TRBV27	.	TRBJ2-7	TGTGCCAGCGGGATACAGGTTCTCAATGGGGCTAAACAGTACTTC	CASGIQVLNGAKQYF
.	TRBV2	.	TRBJ1-2	TGTGCCAGCAGTGAACGCCAGCTTGTTAACTATGGCTACACCTTC	CASSERQLVNYGYTF
.	TRBV15	medium-sized	TRBJ1-5	TGTGCCACCAGCAGAGAGGGACGGCACAATCAGCCCCAGCATTTT	CATSREGRHNQPQHF
.	TRBV11-2	.	TRBJ2-7	TGTGCCAGCAGCCCGACTCAATGGAACTACGAGCAGTACTTC	CASSPTQWNYEQYF
.	TRBV20-1	few	TRBJ2-1	TGCAGTGCTAGGAAGGACTACAATGAGCAGTTCTTC	CSARKDYNEQFF
.	TRBV7-3	.	TRBJ2-5	TGTGCCAGCAGCTTCAGGGGCCAATCCCAAGAGACCCAGTACTTC	CASSFRGQSQETQYF
.	TRBV6-5	.	TRBJ2-7	TGTGCCAGCAGTTACTGGGACGGCTACGAGCAGTACTTC	CASSYWDGYEQYF
TRBD1	TRBV5-8	.	TRBJ1-1	TGTGCCAGCAGCTTGGCCGTCGCCGGGACAGCGTTTACCCTTGCACCTGAAGCTTTCTTT	CASSLAVAGTAFTLAPEAFF
TRBD2	TRBV6-5	few	TRBJ2-7	TGTGCCAGCAGTTACTCTCTCCAGCGGGGACTCTACGAGCAGTACTTC	CASSYSLQRGLYEQYF
.	TRBV20-1	.	TRBJ2-3	TGCAGTGCTAGGCTGAGGCCTAGCACAGATACGCAGTATTTT	CSARLRPSTDTQYF
.	TRBV27	.	TRBJ1-1	TGTGCCAGCAGCCTTTGGGGGGGGCGTGGGGCTTTCTTT	CASSLWGGRGAFF
.	TRBV28	.	TRBJ1-1	TGTGCCAGCAGTTTATCAGATTCTGGCACTGAAGCTTTCTTT	CASSLSDSGTEAFF
.	TRBV27	.	TRBJ2-3	TGTGCCAGCAGGGACTTCGAAGTGTTGGATACGCAGTATTTT	CASRDFEVLDTQYF
.	TRBV6-5	.	TRBJ1-6	TGTGCCAGCAGTTACTCGAAGGGTTCGAGCTCCTATAATTCACCCCTCCACTTT	CASSYSKGSSSYNSPLHF
.	TRBV4-3	.	TRBJ2-7	TGCGCCAGCAGCCAAGTAACGGGCTCCGACGAGCAGTACTTC	CASSQVTGSDEQYF
TRBD1	TRBV5-4	.	TRBJ2-1	TGTGCCAGCAGCCCCCCGGGACAGGACTACAATGAGCAGTTCTTC	CASSPPGQDYNEQFF
.	TRBV20-1	few	TRBJ2-5	TGCAGTGCCGTCAAATACCAAGAGACCCAGTACTTC	CSAVKYQETQYF
TRBD1	TRBV7-8	.	TRBJ2-7	TGTGCCAGCAGTCAGGGACAGCCCTACGAGCAGTACTTC	CASSQGQPYEQYF
.	TRBV24-1	few	TRBJ2-1	TGTGCCACCAGTGACTTACGAGGGAGCAATGAGCAGTTCTTC	CATSDLRGSNEQFF
.	TRBV4-2	few	TRBJ2-5	TGTGCCAGCAGACCTGTGTCGGGAGAAGGGACCCAGTACTTC	CASRPVSGEGTQYF
.	TRBV28	.	TRBJ1-3	TGTGCCAGCGGAATTGGGGCGGGTGCTGGAAACACCATATATTTT	CASGIGAGAGNTIYF
.	TRBV20-1	.	TRBJ2-7	TGCAGTGCCGCCGGGACGGTGACCTACGAGCAGTACTTC	CSAAGTVTYEQYF
TRBD2	TRBV6-1	.	TRBJ2-1	TGTGCCAGTACCGGGACTAGCGGGTACAATGAGCAGTTCTTC	CASTGTSGYNEQFF
TRBD1	TRBV5-1	once	TRBJ1-1	TGCGCCAGCACGAAGGAGGGGGCGCGCCCCACTGAAGCTTTCTTT	CASTKEGARPTEAFF
TRBD1	TRBV27	.	TRBJ2-7	TGTGCCAGCAGTGTACAGGGGTCTCACTACGAGCAGTACTTC	CASSVQGSHYEQYF
.	TRBV7-9	few	TRBJ1-3	TGTGCCAGCAGCTTAGTTCTCGGGGACACCATATATTTT	CASSLVLGDTIYF
.	TRBV6-1	.	TRBJ2-3	TGTGCCAGGAAGACGGCCCGGGGGCGGCTTACGCAGTATTTT	CARKTARGRLTQYF
TRBD1	TRBV19	.	TRBJ2-7	TGTGCCAGTAGCGGACAGGGTGGCGAGTACTTC	CASSGQGGEYF
.	TRBV5-1	once	TRBJ2-7	TGCGCCAGCAGGCCTATGACGAGTGGTCCCGAGCAGTACTTC	CASRPMTSGPEQYF
.	TRBV21-1	.	TRBJ1-1	TGTGCCAGCCCTCCTACCGGGACAGTCGATTTGAACACTGAAGCTTTCTTT	CASPPTGTVDLNTEAFF
.	TRBV7-8	once	TRBJ2-1	TGTGCCAGCAGCTTGCGAGACTACATCTACAATGAGCAGTTCTTC	CASSLRDYIYNEQFF
.	TRBV27	.	TRBJ1-2	TGTGCCAGCAGTTTTTCTAGGGGGTATGGCTACACCTTC	CASSFSRGYGYTF
.	TRBV2	.	TRBJ1-2	TGTGCCAGCAACTTAGGCTCCTATGGCTACACCTTC	CASNLGSYGYTF
TRBD2	TRBV4-1	.	TRBJ2-3	TGCGCCAGCAGACAACTAGCGGGAACCACAGATACGCAGTATTTT	CASRQLAGTTDTQYF
.	TRBV6-5	few	TRBJ2-5	TGTGCCAGCAGTTACTATCCCGCAGCAATCCAAGAGACCCAGTACTTC	CASSYYPAAIQETQYF